This T cell receptor (beta chain) was identified in a study of post-analysis software for immune sequencing data. The overall study: Disease courses included relapsing-remitting, secondary progressive and progressive-relapsing multiple sclerosis. Notes on the study in general: Batch-mates among the samples co-clustered strongly by F measure. There were five TRBV segments more frequent in patients than controls, and TRBV5-6, TRBV5-1 and TRBV20-1 were among them.

This clonotype was counted a few times. No antigen is known for it. cDNA libraries of TCR beta carried unique molecular identifiers. TCRdb re-called the PCR reads with MiXCR, one entry per CDR3 protein. The sample lists hundreds of thousands of distinct CDR3 sequences; about 40% were seen once. Trimming took off 0 bases at V and 0 bases at J, with 15 bases between the two ends. This CDR3 has 17 amino acids. Germline CDR1 and CDR2: DFQATT and SNEGSKA (reference sequence). The receptor's source is a girl aged 2-10 years with multiple sclerosis. Sequenced material: blood. V usage is TRBV20-1 and J usage is TRBJ2-1; a possible D gene is TRBD2 (5 bases). The DNA for the CDR3 is TGCAGTGCTAGAGATCCCCTCGGGGTTAGCTCCTACAATGAGCAGTTCTTC. This encodes CSARDPLGVSSYNEQFF.